Detailed here is one TCR beta chain. This CDR3 region has 15 residues. Germline V gives CDR1 MNHEY, CDR2 SVGEGT. This entry belongs to a study of T cells expressing NK-cell markers. TCRdb re-called the 5' RACE reads; one entry per CDR3 protein, DNA not given. This table holds more than 400,000 distinct CDR3 sequences. Sequenced material: blood T cells: a sorted CD56 or NKG2C T cell subset, CD4+ or CD8+ T cells, or bulk PBMC T cells (not recorded which). The chain is built from TRBV6-2 or TRBV6-3 and TRBJ1-1; no DNA is available, so the TRBD1 call from TCRdb remains unchecked. The receptor's source is a woman between 18 and 69 years old in good health. This CDR3 is CASSFWTLTGTEAFF.